This T cell receptor (beta chain) was documented in a study of cytomegalovirus exposure and HLA in healthy donors. In this sample, this clone turned up once. Measured with immunoSEQ multiplex PCR; TCRdb has only the in-frame clones, and not every one. Among some 140,000 clones listed, approximately 86% were seen once. The germline V gene has CDR1 SNHLY and CDR2 FYNNEI. This CDR3 comprises 12 residues. The ends were cut back, 1 base at V and 5 bases at J, with 3 bases in the middle. The origin of this receptor is a human donor in good health. The chain recombines TRBV2 with TRBJ1-3; D not resolved. The sequenced sample was PBMCs. The CDR3 region is CASSEVRNTIYF. The CDR3 DNA reads as TGTGCCAGCAGTGAAGTTAGAAACACCATATATTTT.